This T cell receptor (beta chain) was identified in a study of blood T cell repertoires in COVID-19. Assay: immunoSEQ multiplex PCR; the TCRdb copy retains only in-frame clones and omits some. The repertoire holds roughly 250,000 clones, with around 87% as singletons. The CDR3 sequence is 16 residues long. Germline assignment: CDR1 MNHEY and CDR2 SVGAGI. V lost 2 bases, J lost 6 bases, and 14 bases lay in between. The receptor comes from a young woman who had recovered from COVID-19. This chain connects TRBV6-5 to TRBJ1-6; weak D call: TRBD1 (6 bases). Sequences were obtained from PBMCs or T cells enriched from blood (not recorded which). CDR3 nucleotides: TGTGCCAGCAGTTACCAGGGGCGCGTTTCTAATTCACCCCTCCACTTT. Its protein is CASSYQGRVSNSPLHF.